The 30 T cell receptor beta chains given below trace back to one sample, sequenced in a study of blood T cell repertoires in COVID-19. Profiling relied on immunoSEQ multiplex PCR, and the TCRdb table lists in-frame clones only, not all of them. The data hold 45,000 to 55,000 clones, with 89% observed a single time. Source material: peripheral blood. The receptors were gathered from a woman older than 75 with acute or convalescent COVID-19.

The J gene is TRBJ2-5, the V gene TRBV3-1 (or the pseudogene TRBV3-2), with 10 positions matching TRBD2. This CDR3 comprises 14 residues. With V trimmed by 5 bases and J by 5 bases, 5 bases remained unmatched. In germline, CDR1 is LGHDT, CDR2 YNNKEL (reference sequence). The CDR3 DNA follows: TGTGCCAGCAGCTCCCGAGCGGGGGGGGAGACCCAGTACTTC. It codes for CASSSRAGGETQYF.

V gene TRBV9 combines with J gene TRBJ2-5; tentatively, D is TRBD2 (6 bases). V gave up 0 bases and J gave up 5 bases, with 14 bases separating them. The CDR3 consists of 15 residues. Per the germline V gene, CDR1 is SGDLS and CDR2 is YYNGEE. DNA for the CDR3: TGTGCCAGCAGCGTAGTAGGTAGTGGGGGGGAGACCCAGTACTTC. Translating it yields CASSVVGSGGETQYF.

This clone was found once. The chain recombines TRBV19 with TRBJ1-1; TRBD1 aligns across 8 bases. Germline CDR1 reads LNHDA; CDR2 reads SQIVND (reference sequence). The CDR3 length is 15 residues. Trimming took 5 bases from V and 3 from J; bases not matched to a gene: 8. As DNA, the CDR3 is TGTGCCAGTAGTCCCGAAACAGGGGGGTACACTGAAGCTTTCTTT. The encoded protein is CASSPETGGYTEAFF.

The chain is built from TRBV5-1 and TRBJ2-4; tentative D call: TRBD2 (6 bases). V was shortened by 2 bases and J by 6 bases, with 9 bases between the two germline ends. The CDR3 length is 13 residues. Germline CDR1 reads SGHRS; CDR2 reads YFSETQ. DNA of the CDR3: TGCGCCAGCAGCTTACGGCGGGGAAACATTCAGTACTTC. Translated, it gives CASSLRRGNIQYF.

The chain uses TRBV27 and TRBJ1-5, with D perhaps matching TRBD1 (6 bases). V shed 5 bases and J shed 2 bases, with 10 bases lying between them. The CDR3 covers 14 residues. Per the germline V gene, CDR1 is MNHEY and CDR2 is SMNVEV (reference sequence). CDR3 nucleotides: TGTGCCAGCAGTCAGGGGAGCGGCAATCAGCCCCAGCATTTT. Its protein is CASSQGSGNQPQHF.

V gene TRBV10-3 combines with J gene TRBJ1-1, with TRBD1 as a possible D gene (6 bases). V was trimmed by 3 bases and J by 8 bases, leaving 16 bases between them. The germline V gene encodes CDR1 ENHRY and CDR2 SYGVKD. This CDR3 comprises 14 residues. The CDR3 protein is CAISDGPGVEEAFF. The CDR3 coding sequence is TGTGCCATCAGTGATGGTCCAGGGGTCGAGGAAGCTTTCTTT.

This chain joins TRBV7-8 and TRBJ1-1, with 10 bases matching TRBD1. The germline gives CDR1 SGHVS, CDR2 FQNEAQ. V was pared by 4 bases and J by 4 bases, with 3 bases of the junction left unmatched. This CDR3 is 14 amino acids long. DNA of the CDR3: TGTGCCAGCAGCTGGGGACAGGGGACCACTGAAGCTTTCTTT. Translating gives CASSWGQGTTEAFF.

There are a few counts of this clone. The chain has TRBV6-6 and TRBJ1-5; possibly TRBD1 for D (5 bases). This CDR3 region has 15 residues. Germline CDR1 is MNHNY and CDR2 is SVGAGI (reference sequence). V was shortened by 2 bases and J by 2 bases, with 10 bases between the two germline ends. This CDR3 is CASSYTQGGNQPQHF. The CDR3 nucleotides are TGTGCCAGCAGTTACACGCAGGGTGGCAATCAGCCCCAGCATTTT.

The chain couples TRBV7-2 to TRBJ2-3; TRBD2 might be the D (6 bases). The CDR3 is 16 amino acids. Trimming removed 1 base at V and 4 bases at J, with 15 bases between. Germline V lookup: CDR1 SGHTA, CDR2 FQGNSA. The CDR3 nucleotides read TGTGCCAGCAGCTTAGGGCTGGCTAGCGCAGCAGATACGCAGTATTTT. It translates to CASSLGLASAADTQYF. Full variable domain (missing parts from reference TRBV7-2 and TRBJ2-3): GAGVSQSPSNKVTEKGKDVELRCDPISGHTALYWYRQSLGQGLEFLIYFQGNSAPDKSGLPSDRFSAERTGGSVSTLTIQRTQQEDSAVYLCASSLGLASAADTQYFGPGTRLTVL.

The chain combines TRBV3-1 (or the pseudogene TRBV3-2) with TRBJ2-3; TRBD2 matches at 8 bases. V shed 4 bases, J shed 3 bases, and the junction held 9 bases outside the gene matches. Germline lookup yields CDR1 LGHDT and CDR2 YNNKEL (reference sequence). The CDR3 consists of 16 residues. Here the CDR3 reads CASSLGGASPTDTQYF. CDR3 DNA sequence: TGTGCCAGCAGCCTCGGGGGGGCCAGCCCTACAGATACGCAGTATTTT.

The CDR3 DNA follows: TGCGCCAGCACGCCGGGGGGCTACTCCTACGAGCAGTACTTC. This translates into CASTPGGYSYEQYF. The genes are TRBV5-1 and TRBJ2-7; possible D gene TRBD2, 7 bases. V gave up 6 bases and J gave up 0 bases, with 13 bases separating them. Germline V gene data show CDR1 as SGHRS and CDR2 as YFSETQ. The CDR3 contains 14 residues. Looking up the rest from reference TRBV5-1 and TRBJ2-7 gives the full variable domain: KAGVTQTPRYLIKTRGQQVTLSCSPISGHRSVSWYQQTPGQGLQFLFEYFSETQRNKGNFPGRFSGRQFSNSRSEMNVSTLELGDSALYLCASTPGGYSYEQYFGPGTRLTVT.

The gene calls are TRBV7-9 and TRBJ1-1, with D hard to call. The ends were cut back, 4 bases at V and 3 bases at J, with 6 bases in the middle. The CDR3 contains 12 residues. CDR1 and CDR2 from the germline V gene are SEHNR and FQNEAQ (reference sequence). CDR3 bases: TGTGCCAGCAGCTACAGCTACACTGAAGCTTTCTTT. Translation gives CASSYSYTEAFF.

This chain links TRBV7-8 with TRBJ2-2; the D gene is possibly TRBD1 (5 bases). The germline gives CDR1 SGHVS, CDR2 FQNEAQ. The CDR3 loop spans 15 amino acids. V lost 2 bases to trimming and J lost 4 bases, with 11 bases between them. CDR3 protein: CASSLLGQGTGELFF. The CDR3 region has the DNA TGTGCCAGCAGCTTACTAGGGCAGGGCACCGGGGAGCTGTTTTTT.

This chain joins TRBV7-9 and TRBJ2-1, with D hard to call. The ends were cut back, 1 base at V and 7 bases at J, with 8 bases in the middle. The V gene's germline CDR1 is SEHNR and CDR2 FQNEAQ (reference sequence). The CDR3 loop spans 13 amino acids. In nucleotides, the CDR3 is TGTGCCAGCAGCTTAGTCGGTAGAAATGAGCAGTTCTTC. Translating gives CASSLVGRNEQFF.

CDR3 coding DNA: TGTGCCAGCAGTGAAGCGGGGACAGGGGTCAATCAGCCCCAGCATTTT. It is translated as CASSEAGTGVNQPQHF. V usage is TRBV6-1 and J usage is TRBJ1-5, with 10 bases that match TRBD1. The CDR3 runs 16 residues. The V segment lost 0 bases and the J segment 3 bases; nucleotides outside the gene matches: 2. Germline CDR1 MNHNS, CDR2 SASEGT.

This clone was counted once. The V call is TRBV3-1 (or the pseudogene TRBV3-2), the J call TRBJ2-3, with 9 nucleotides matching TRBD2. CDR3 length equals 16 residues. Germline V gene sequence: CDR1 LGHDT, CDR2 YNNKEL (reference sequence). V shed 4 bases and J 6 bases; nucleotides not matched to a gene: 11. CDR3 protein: CASSPGPPRGGDTQYF. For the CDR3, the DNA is TGTGCCAGCAGCCCCGGCCCCCCGCGGGGGGGCGATACGCAGTATTTT.

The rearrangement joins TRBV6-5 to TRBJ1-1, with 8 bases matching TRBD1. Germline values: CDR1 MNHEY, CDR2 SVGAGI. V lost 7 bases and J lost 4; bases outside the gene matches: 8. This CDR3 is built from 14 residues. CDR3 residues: CASTQGASVTEAFF. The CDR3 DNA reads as TGTGCCAGCACCCAGGGGGCGAGCGTCACTGAAGCTTTCTTT.

Here the CDR3 DNA reads TGCGCCAGCAGCCTTACCTCGGACAGACACTATGGCTACACCTTC. Amino acids: CASSLTSDRHYGYTF. This rearrangement joins TRBV5-1 to TRBJ1-2; D possibly corresponds to TRBD1 (6 bases). Trimming shortened V by 4 bases and J by 3 bases, and 16 bases separated the two germline ends. The CDR3 runs 15 residues. Germline CDR1 reads SGHRS; CDR2 reads YFSETQ.

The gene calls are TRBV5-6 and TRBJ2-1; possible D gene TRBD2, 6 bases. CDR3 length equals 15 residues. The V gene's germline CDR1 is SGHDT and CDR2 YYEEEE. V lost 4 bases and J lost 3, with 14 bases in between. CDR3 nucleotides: TGTGCCAGCAGCCCGGGGGACCTCATCTACAATGAGCAGTTCTTC. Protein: CASSPGDLIYNEQFF.

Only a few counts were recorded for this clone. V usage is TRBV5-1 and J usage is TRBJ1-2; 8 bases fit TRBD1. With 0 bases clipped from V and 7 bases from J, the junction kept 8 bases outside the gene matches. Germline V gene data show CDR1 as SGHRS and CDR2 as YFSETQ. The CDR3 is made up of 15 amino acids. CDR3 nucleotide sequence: TGCGCCAGCAGCTTGGAGGGCCAGGGGGCTACTGGCTACACCTTC. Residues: CASSLEGQGATGYTF. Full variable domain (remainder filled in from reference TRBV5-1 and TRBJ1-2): KAGVTQTPRYLIKTRGQQVTLSCSPISGHRSVSWYQQTPGQGLQFLFEYFSETQRNKGNFPGRFSGRQFSNSRSEMNVSTLELGDSALYLCASSLEGQGATGYTFGSGTRLTVV.

The CDR3 bases are TGTGCCAGCAGCTTCGGATCTGAGAGGACTAGTCCTTGGAATGAGCAGTTCTTC. It codes for CASSFGSERTSPWNEQFF. This chain links TRBV11-2 with TRBJ2-1, with TRBD2 matching over 7 bases. Germline V lookup: CDR1 SGHAT, CDR2 FQNNGV. V lost 3 bases, J lost 7 bases, and 18 bases stayed unmatched. CDR3 size: 18 residues.

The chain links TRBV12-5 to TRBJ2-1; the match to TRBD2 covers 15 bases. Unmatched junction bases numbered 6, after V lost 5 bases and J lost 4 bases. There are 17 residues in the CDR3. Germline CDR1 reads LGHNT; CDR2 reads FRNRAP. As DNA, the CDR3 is TGTGCTAGTGGTCTGGGACTAGCGGGGGGCTTATACAATGAGCAGTTCTTC. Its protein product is CASGLGLAGGLYNEQFF.

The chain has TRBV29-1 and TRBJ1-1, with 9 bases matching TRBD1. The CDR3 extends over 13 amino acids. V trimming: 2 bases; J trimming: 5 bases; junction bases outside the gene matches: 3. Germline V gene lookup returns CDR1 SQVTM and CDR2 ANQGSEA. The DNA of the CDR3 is TGCAGCGTTGAACCGGGACAGGGTACTGAAGCTTTCTTT. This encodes CSVEPGQGTEAFF.

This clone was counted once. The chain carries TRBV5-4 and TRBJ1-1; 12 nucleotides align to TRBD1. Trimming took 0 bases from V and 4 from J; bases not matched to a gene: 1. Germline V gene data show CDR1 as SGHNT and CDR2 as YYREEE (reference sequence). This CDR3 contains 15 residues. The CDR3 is CASSLGGQGATEAFF. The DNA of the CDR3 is TGTGCCAGCAGCTTGGGGGGACAGGGGGCCACTGAAGCTTTCTTT.

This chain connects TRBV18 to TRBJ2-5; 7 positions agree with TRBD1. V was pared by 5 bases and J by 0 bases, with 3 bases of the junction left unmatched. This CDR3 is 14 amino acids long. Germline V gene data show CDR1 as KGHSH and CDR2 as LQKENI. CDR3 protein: CASSAGTDQETQYF. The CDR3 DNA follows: TGTGCCAGCTCAGCCGGGACAGACCAAGAGACCCAGTACTTC. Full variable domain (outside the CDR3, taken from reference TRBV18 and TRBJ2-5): NAGVMQNPRHLVRRRGQEARLRCSPMKGHSHVYWYRQLPEEGLKFMVYLQKENIIDESGMPKERFSAEFPKEGPSILRIQQVVRGDSAAYFCASSAGTDQETQYFGPGTRLLVL.

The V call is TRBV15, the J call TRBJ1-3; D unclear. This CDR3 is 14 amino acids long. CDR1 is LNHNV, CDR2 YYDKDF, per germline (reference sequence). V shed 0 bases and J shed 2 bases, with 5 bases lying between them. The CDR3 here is CATSRERAGNTIYF. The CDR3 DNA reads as TGTGCCACCAGCAGAGAACGGGCTGGAAACACCATATATTTT.

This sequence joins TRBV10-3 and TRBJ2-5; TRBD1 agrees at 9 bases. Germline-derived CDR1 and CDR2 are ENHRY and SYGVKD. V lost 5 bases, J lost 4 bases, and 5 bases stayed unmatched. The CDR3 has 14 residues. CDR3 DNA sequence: TGTGCCATCAGTCGGGACAGGGATACAGAGACCCAGTACTTC. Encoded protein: CAISRDRDTETQYF.

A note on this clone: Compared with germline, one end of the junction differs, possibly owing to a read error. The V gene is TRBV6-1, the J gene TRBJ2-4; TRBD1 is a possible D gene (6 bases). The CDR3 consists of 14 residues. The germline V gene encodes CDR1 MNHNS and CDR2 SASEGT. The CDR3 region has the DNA TGTGCCAGCAGTGAAAGGCTCCAGGGGCCCATCCAGGACTTC. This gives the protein CASSERLQGPIQDF.

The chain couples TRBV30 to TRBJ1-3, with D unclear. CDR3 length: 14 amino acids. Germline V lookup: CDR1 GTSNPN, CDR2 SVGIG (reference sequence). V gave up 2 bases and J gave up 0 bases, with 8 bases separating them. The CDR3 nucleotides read TGTGCCTGGAGTCCGGGGTCCTCTGGAAACACCATATATTTT. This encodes CAWSPGSSGNTIYF.

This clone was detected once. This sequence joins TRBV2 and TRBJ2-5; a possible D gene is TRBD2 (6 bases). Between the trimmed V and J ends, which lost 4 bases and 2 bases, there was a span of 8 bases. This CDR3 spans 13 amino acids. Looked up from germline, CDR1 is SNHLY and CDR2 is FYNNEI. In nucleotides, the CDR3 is TGTGCCAGCAGTGGGGACTGGCAAGAGACCCAGTACTTC. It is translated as CASSGDWQETQYF. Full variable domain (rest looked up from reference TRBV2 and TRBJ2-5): EPEVTQTPSHQVTQMGQEVILRCVPISNHLYFYWYRQILGQKVEFLVSFYNNEISEKSEIFDDQFSVERPDGSNFTLKIRSTKLEDSAMYFCASSGDWQETQYFGPGTRLLVL.